This note documents a single TCR beta chain sequence. What it binds is unknown. This specimen comes from a study of cytomegalovirus exposure and HLA in healthy donors. At the level of the study: T cells numbering approximately 170 million yielded around 120 million unique TCR beta sequences in an earlier analysis.

The study ran its PCR with 60 Vbeta and 13 Jbeta primers. Only in-frame clones appear in the TCRdb table, and some are missing; sequencing was by immunoSEQ multiplex PCR. The sample gives hundreds of thousands of clones, less than 85% of which show up once; 0.22% is in the top ten. Likely unrecorded immune exposures existed in these nominally healthy donors. Study results and caveats: It was about 180 TCR beta chains that were listed as cytomegalovirus-associated.

The clonotype originates from a girl aged 2 to 10 in good health and CMV-seronegative. The sample comprised PBMCs.

CDR3 sequence (DNA): TGTGCCAGCAGCGCAAACAGGGATTTCTACGAGCAGTACTTC. It is translated as CASSANRDFYEQYF. V is TRBV9 and J is TRBJ2-7, with D tentatively TRBD1 (6 bases). Trimming cost V 3 bases and J 3 bases, with 13 bases left between them. Per germline, CDR1 SGDLS and CDR2 YYNGEE. CDR3 length: 14 amino acids.